These T cell receptor beta chains were read from a single sample in a study of T cell repertoires in cytomegalovirus infection. MiXCR, run by TCRdb on the reads, gives a single entry per CDR3 protein. The table lists approximately 490,000 distinct CDR3 sequences, 10% to 12% of them singletons. The sequencing input was PBMCs. All receptors derive from a human donor in good health (CMV status not recorded). Some clones in this sample may be carry-over from other donors' samples. The CDR3 runs from the conserved cysteine through the conserved F or W. D genes are given only for firm matches. For some rows the clone size is stated as once, few or many, or as a class when expanded; others skip it.

J | size | D | V | CDR3 | DNA
TRBJ1-1 | - | - | TRBV7-9 | CASSQAGVYTEAFF | TGTGCCAGCAGCCAGGCAGGGGTTTACACTGAAGCTTTCTTT
TRBJ1-5 | many | - | TRBV7-3 | CASSLAGLREGQPQHF | TGTGCCAGCAGCTTGGCGGGACTAAGAGAGGGTCAGCCCCAGCATTTT
TRBJ2-1 | many | - | TRBV28 | CASRYEQFF | TGTGCCAGCAGATATGAGCAGTTCTTC
TRBJ2-7 | many | TRBD2 | TRBV20-1 | CSARGIAGGYEQYF | TGCAGTGCTAGAGGGATAGCGGGGGGGTACGAGCAGTACTTC
TRBJ2-1 | few | TRBD2 | TRBV25-1 | CASYPNQGLAGGGSYNEQFF | TGTGCCAGCTACCCAAACCAGGGGCTAGCGGGAGGGGGTTCCTACAATGAGCAGTTCTTC
TRBJ2-1 | few | TRBD1 | TRBV20-1 | CSARDPGTGLNNEQFF | TGCAGTGCTAGAGACCCCGGGACAGGGCTCAACAATGAGCAGTTCTTC
TRBJ2-4 | - | - | TRBV5-4 | CASSSRTKNIQYF | TGTGCCAGCAGCTCAAGAACCAAAAACATTCAGTACTTC
TRBJ1-1 | many | - | TRBV12-3/TRBV12-4 | CASSLDFTEAFF | TGTGCCAGCAGTTTAGATTTCACTGAAGCTTTCTTT
TRBJ2-3 | - | - | TRBV4-2 | CASSGGDSFRTDTQYF | TGTGCCAGCAGCGGAGGGGACAGTTTCCGCACAGATACGCAGTATTTT
TRBJ2-7 | many | TRBD1 | TRBV7-9 | CASSNRDRYSYEQYF | TGTGCCAGCAGCAACCGGGACAGATATTCCTACGAGCAGTACTTC
TRBJ2-7 | few | TRBD2 | TRBV20-1 | CSARHSGRPQSPEQYF | TGCAGTGCTAGACATAGCGGGAGACCCCAATCGCCCGAGCAGTACTTC
TRBJ2-2 | few | TRBD2 | TRBV20-1 | CSARELAGGGELFF | TGCAGTGCTAGAGAGCTAGCGGGCGGTGGGGAGCTGTTTTTT
TRBJ2-1 | many | - | TRBV24-1 | CATSDRQINEQFF | TGTGCCACCAGTGACCGACAGATCAATGAGCAGTTCTTC
TRBJ2-7 | many | TRBD2 | TRBV5-1 | CASSFSGLSPYEQYF | TGCGCCAGCAGCTTTAGCGGGCTCAGCCCTTACGAGCAGTACTTC
TRBJ1-6 | - | - | TRBV6-1 | CASSEAVGGARTSSPLHF | TGTGCCAGCAGTGAAGCAGTCGGGGGGGCCAGGACTTCTTCACCCCTCCACTTT
TRBJ2-1 | few | TRBD1 | TRBV24-1 | CATSGVDRAKEQFF | TGTGCCACCAGTGGGGTTGACAGGGCGAAGGAGCAGTTCTTC
TRBJ1-4 | many | TRBD1 | TRBV20-1 | CSARDPGTVNEKLFF | TGCAGTGCTAGAGATCCTGGGACAGTTAATGAAAAACTGTTTTTT
TRBJ2-1 | few | - | TRBV29-1 | CSVEGLGGDEQFF | TGCAGCGTTGAAGGACTCGGAGGGGATGAGCAGTTCTTC
TRBJ1-1 | - | - | TRBV29-1 | CSADGGNTEAFF | TGCAGCGCCGACGGCGGGAACACTGAAGCTTTCTTT
TRBJ2-2 | - | TRBD2 | TRBV11-2 | CASSWGTSGTGVLFF | TGTGCCAGCAGCTGGGGGACTAGTGGGACCGGGGTGCTGTTTTTT
TRBJ2-3 | many | - | TRBV7-8 | CASSLGPNTDTQYF | TGTGCCAGCAGCTTAGGACCCAACACAGATACGCAGTATTTT
TRBJ2-5 | many | TRBD2 | TRBV7-8 | CASRLGTSGTQETQYF | TGTGCCAGCAGGCTCGGGACTAGCGGGACCCAAGAGACCCAGTACTTC
TRBJ2-5 | - | - | TRBV5-4 | CASSSNLEGEETQYF | TGTGCCAGCAGCTCTAACCTCGAGGGGGAAGAGACCCAGTACTTC
TRBJ2-7 | many | TRBD2 | TRBV4-1 | CASSQDSSGINREQYF | TGCGCCAGCAGCCAAGATTCTAGCGGGATCAACCGCGAGCAGTACTTC
TRBJ2-3 | many | TRBD2 | TRBV19 | CASSIRTSGSPDTQYF | TGTGCCAGTAGTATTCGGACTAGCGGGAGTCCCGATACGCAGTATTTT
TRBJ2-5 | - | - | TRBV2 | CAGRGLIQETQYF | TGTGCCGGTAGGGGCCTAATCCAAGAGACCCAGTACTTC
TRBJ2-3 | few | - | TRBV29-1 | CSVLPGLHSTDTQYF | TGCAGCGTCCTACCGGGACTCCATAGCACAGATACGCAGTATTTT
TRBJ2-1 | - | TRBD1 | TRBV27 | CASSLYRGNEQFF | TGTGCCAGCAGTTTATACAGGGGCAATGAGCAGTTCTTC
TRBJ1-3 | many | - | TRBV7-8 | CASSLVSGRRNTIYF | TGTGCCAGCAGCTTAGTGTCCGGGCGGAGAAACACCATATATTTT
TRBJ2-7 | few | TRBD2 | TRBV20-1 | CSARGTSGLGEQYF | TGCAGTGCTAGGGGGACTAGCGGCCTTGGCGAGCAGTACTTC
TRBJ2-3 | many | TRBD2 | TRBV12-3/TRBV12-4 | CASSTTSGVQDTQYF | TGTGCCAGCAGTACGACTAGCGGGGTTCAAGATACGCAGTATTTT
TRBJ2-2 | - | - | TRBV18 | CASSPPPGLNTGELFF | TGTGCCAGCTCACCACCGCCCGGGCTGAACACCGGGGAGCTGTTTTTT
TRBJ2-3 | few | TRBD2 | TRBV29-1 | CSVGATSGGADTQYF | TGCAGCGTGGGGGCGACTAGCGGGGGGGCAGATACGCAGTATTTT
TRBJ2-3 | many | - | TRBV5-1 | CASSLYRGGDTQYF | TGCGCCAGCAGCTTGTACAGGGGAGGGGATACGCAGTATTTT
TRBJ2-1 | many | - | TRBV2 | CASSESAPRVGEQFF | TGTGCCAGCAGTGAGAGCGCCCCTCGCGTGGGTGAGCAGTTCTTC
TRBJ1-2 | - | TRBD1 | TRBV6-6 | CASRPAGTGVGYTF | TGTGCCAGCAGGCCAGCCGGGACAGGGGTTGGCTACACCTTC